This T cell receptor beta chain was recorded in a study of T cell repertoires in cytomegalovirus infection. Study at large: Matching HLA type, along with CMV infection, was indicated by public TCR beta signatures. Regarding the study as a whole: Predominance within the ex vivo response was attributable to HLA-C-restricted CMV-specific TCR beta clonotypes. Frequencies of public TCR beta families were cumulated, and this identified carriers of CMV plus the relevant HLA.

This clonotype was seen many times. Its specificity is not known. Germline V gene lookup returns CDR1 SGHTA and CDR2 FQGNSA. V was clipped by 5 bases and J by 5 bases; unmatched bases: 3. The CDR3 runs to 14 residues. MiXCR, run by TCRdb on the reads, gives a single entry per CDR3 protein. The sample yields about 460,000 distinct CDR3 sequences, roughly 12% seen once. The receptor comes from a human donor in good health (CMV status not recorded). Some clones in this sample may be carry-over from other donors' samples. The chain combines TRBV7-2 with TRBJ2-7; 13 bases line up with TRBD2. The specimen sequenced was PBMCs. CDR3 loop: CASSTTSGRNEQYF. DNA of the CDR3: TGTGCCAGCAGCACGACTAGCGGGAGGAACGAGCAGTACTTC.